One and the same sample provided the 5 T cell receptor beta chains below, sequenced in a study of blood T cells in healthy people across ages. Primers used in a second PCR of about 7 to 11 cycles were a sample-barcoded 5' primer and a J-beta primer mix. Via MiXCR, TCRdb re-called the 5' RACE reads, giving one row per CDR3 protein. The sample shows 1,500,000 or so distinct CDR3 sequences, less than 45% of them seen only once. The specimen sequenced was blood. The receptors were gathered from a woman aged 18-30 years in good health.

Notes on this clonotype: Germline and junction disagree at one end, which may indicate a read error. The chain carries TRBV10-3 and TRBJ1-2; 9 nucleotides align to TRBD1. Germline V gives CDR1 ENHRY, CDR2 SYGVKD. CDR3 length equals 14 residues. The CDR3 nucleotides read TGTGCCATCAGGGGACAGGGAGCTAACGATGGCTACACCTTC. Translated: CAIRGQGANDGYTF.

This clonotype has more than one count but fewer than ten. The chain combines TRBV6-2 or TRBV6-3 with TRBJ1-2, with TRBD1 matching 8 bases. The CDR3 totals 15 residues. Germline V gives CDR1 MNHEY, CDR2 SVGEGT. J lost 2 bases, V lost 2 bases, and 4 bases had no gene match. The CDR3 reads CASSYPRTGNYGYTF. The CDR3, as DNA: TGTGCCAGCAGTTACCCGCGGACAGGGAACTATGGCTACACCTTC.

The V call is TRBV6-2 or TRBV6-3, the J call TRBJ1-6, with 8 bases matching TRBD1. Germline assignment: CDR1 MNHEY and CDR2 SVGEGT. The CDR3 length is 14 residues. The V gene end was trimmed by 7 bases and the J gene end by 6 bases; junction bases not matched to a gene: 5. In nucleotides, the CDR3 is TGTGCCAGCAACCGGGACAGGATTAATTCACCCCTCCACTTT. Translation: CASNRDRINSPLHF.

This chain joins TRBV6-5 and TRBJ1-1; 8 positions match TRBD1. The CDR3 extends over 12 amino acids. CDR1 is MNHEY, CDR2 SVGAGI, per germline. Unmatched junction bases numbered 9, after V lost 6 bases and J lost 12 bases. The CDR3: CASRGTGFATFF. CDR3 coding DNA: TGTGCCAGCAGGGGGACAGGATTCGCGACTTTCTTT.

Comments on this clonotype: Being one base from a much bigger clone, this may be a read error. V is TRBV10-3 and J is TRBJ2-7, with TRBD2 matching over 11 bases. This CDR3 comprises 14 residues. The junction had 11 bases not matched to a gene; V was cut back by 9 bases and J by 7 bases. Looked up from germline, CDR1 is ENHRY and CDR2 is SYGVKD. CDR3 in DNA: TGTGCCATTGGAACTAGCGGGGGCTTGGATGAGCAGTACTTC. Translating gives CAIGTSGGLDEQYF.